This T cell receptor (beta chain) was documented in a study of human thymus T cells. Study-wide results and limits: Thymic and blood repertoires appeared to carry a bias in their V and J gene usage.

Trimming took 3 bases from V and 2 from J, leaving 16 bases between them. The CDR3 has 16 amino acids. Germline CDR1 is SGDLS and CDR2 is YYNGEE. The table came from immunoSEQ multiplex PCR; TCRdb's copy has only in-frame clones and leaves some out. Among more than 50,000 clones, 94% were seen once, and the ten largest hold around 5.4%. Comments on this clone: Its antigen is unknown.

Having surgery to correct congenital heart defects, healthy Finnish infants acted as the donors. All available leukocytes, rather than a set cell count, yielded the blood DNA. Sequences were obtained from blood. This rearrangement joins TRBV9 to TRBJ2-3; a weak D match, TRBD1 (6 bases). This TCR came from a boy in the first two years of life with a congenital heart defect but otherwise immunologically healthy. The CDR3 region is CASSALGQITTDTQYF. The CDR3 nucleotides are TGTGCCAGCAGCGCCTTAGGACAGATTACCACAGATACGCAGTATTTT.